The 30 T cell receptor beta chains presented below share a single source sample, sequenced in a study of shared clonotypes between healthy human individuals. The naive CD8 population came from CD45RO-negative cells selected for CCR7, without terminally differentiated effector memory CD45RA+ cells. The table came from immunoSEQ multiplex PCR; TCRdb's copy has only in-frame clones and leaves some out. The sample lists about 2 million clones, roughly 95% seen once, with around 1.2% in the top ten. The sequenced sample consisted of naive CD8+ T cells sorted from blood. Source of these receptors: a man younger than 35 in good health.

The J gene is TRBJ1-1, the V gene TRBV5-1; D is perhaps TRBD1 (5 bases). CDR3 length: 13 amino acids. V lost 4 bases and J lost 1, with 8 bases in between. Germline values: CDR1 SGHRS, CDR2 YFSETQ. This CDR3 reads CASSTTENTEAFF. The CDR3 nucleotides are TGCGCCAGCAGCACGACAGAGAACACTGAAGCTTTCTTT.

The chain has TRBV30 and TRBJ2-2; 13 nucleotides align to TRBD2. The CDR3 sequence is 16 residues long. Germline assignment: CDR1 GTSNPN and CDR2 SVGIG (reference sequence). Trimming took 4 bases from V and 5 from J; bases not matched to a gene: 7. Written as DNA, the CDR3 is TGTGCCTGGATAACTAGCGGGAGGGTATGGACCGGGGAGCTGTTTTTT. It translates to CAWITSGRVWTGELFF.

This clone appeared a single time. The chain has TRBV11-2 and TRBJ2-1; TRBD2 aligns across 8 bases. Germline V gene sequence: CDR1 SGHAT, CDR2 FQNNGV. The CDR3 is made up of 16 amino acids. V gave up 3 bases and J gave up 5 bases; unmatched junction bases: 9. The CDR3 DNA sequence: TGTGCCAGCAGCTTGACTAGTAGCGGGAACCACAATGAGCAGTTCTTC. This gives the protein CASSLTSSGNHNEQFF.

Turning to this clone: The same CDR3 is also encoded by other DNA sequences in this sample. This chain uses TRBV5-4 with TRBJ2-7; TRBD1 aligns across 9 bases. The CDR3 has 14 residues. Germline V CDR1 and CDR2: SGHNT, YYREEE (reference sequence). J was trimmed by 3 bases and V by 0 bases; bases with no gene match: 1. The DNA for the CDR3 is TGTGCCAGCAGCTTGGGGGACAGGGTCTACGAGCAGTACTTC. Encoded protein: CASSLGDRVYEQYF.

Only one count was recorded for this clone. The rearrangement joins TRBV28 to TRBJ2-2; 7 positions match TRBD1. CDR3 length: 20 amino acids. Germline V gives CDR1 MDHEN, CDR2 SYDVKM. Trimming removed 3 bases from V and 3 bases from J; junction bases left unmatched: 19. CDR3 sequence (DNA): TGTGCCAGCAGTTTTCCTGGGGTGGACAGGACAATTCGGGACACCGGGGAGCTGTTTTTT. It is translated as CASSFPGVDRTIRDTGELFF.

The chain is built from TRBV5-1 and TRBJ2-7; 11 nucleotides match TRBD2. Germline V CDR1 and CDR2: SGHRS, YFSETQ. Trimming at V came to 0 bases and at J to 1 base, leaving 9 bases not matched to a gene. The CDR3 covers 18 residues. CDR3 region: CASSLELAGGLASYEQYF. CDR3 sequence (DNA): TGCGCCAGCAGCTTGGAGCTAGCGGGGGGTCTAGCATCCTACGAGCAGTACTTC.

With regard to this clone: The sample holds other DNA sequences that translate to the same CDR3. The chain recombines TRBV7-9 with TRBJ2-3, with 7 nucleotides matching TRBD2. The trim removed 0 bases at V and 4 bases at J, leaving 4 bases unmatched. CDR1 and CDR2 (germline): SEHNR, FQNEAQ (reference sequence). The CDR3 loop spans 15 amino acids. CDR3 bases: TGTGCCAGCAGCTTAGCGAGGGGAGGGGCAGATACGCAGTATTTT. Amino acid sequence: CASSLARGGADTQYF.

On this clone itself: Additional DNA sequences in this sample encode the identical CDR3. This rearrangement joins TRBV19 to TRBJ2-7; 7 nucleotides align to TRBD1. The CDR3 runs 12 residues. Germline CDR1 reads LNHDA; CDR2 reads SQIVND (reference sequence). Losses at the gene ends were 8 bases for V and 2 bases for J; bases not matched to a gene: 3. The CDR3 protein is CASSGGPYEQYF. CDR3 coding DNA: TGTGCCAGTTCAGGGGGTCCCTACGAGCAGTACTTC.

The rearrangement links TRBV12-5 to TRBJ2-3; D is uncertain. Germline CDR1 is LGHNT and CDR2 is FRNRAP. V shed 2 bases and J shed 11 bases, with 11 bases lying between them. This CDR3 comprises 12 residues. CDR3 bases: TGTGCTAGTGGTTTGTACGAGGCTAAGCAGTATTTT. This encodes CASGLYEAKQYF.

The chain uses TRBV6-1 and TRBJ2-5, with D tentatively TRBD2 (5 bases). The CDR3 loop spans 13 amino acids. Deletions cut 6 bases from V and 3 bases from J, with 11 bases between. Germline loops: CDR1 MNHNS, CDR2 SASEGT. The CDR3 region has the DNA TGTGCCAGCAGCACCCTACTAGAAGAGACCCAGTACTTC. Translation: CASSTLLEETQYF.

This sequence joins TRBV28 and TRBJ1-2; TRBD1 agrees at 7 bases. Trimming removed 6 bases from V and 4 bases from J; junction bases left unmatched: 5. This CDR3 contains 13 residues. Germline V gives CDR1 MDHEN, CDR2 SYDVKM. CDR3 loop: CASRHGTVYGYTF. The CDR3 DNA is TGTGCCAGCAGACACGGGACAGTCTATGGCTACACCTTC.

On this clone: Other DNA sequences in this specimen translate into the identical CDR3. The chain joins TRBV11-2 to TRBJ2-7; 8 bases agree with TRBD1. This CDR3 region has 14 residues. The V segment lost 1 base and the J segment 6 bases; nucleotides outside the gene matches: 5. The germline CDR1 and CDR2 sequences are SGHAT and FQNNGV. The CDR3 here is CASSLGTGSREQYF. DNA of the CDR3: TGTGCCAGCAGCTTAGGGACAGGGTCTCGCGAGCAGTACTTC.

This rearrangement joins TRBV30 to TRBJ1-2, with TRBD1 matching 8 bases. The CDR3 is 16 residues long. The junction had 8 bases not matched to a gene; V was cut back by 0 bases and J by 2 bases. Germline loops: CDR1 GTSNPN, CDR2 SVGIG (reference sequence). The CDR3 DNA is TGTGCCTGGAGTGTACGAGGACAGGGTGGAAACTATGGCTACACCTTC. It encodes CAWSVRGQGGNYGYTF.

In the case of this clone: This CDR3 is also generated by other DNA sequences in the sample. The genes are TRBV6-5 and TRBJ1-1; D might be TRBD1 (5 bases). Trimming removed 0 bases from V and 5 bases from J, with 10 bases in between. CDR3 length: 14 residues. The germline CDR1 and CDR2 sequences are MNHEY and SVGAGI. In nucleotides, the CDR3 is TGTGCCAGCAGTTACTCCGACGGGGGTACTGAAGCTTTCTTT. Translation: CASSYSDGGTEAFF.

The CDR3 region is CASRRTGEYYGYTF. CDR3 in DNA: TGTGCCAGCAGGCGGACAGGGGAATACTATGGCTACACCTTC. The gene calls are TRBV28 and TRBJ1-2, with TRBD1 identical over 9 bases. After removal of 6 bases from V and 3 bases from J, the junction contained 5 bases not matched to a gene. The CDR3 is 14 amino acids. Germline V lookup: CDR1 MDHEN, CDR2 SYDVKM.

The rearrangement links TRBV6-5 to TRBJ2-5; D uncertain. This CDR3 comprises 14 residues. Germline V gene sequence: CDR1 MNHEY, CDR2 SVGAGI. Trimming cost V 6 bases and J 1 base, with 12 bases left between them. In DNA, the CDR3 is TGTGCCAGCAGGGCTACAGCACTCCAAGAGACCCAGTACTTC. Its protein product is CASRATALQETQYF.

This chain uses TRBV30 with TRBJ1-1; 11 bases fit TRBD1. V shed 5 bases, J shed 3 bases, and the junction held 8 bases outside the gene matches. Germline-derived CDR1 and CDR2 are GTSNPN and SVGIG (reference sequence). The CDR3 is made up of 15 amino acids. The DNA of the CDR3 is TGTGCCTGGCACGCGGGACAGGGGGAGTACACTGAAGCTTTCTTT. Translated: CAWHAGQGEYTEAFF.

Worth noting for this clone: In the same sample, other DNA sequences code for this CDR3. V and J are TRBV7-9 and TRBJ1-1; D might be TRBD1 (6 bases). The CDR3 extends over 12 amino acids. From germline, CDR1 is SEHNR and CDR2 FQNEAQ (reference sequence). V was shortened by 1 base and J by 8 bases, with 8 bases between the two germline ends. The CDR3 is CASSLVGGEAFF. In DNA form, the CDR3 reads TGTGCCAGCAGCTTAGTTGGGGGCGAAGCTTTCTTT.

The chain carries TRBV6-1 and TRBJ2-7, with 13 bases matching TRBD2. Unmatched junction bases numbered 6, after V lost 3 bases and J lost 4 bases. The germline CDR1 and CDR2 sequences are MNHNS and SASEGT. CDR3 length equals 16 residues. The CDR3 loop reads CASSEGALAGGYEQYF. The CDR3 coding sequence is TGTGCCAGCAGTGAGGGCGCACTAGCGGGGGGGTACGAGCAGTACTTC.

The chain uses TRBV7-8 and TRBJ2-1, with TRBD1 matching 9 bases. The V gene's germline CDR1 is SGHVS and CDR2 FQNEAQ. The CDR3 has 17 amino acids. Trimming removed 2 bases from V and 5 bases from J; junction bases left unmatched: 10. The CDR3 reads CASSLPYRDRANNEQFF. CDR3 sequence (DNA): TGTGCCAGCAGCTTACCCTACCGGGACAGGGCCAACAATGAGCAGTTCTTC.

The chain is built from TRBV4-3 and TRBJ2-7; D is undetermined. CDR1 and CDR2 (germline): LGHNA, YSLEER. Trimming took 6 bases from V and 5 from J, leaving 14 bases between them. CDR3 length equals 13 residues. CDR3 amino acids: CASSTVTNHEQYF. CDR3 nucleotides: TGCGCCAGCAGTACAGTCACGAACCACGAGCAGTACTTC.

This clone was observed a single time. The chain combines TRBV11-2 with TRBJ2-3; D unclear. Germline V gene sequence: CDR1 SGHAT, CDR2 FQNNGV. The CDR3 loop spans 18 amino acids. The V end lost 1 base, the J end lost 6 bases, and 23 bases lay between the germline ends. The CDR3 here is CASSLVTPLRVGWDTQYF. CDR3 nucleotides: TGTGCCAGCAGCTTAGTAACCCCCCTCCGGGTAGGGTGGGATACGCAGTATTTT.

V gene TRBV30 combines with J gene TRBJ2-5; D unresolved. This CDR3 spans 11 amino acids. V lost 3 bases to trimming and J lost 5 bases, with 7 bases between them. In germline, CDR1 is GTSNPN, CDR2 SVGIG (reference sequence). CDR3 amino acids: CAWSWGETQYF. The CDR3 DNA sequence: TGTGCCTGGAGCTGGGGTGAGACCCAGTACTTC.

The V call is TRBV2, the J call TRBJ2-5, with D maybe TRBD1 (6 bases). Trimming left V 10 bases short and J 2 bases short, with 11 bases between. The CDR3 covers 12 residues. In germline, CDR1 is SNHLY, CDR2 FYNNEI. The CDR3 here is CATRTEQETQYF. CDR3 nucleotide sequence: TGTGCCACCAGGACAGAACAAGAGACCCAGTACTTC.

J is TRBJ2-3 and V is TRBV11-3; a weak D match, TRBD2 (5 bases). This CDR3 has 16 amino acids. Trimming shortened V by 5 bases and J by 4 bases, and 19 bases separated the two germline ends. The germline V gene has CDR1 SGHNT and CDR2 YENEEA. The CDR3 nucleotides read TGTGCCAGCAGCCCCCGGGGTTACTCGGGCGCAGATACGCAGTATTTT. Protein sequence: CASSPRGYSGADTQYF.

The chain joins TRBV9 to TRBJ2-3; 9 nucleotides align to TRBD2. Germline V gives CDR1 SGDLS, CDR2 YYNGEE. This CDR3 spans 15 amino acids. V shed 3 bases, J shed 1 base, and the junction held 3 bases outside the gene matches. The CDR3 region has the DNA TGTGCCAGCAGCGGACGACTAGCGGGCACAGATACGCAGTATTTT. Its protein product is CASSGRLAGTDTQYF.

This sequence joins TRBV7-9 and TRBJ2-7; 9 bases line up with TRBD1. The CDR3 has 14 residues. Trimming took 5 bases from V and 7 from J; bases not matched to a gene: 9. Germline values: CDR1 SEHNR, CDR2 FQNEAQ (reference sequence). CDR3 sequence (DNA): TGTGCCAGCAGCCCTCAACAGGGGGCGAGAGAGCAGTACTTC. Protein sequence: CASSPQQGAREQYF.

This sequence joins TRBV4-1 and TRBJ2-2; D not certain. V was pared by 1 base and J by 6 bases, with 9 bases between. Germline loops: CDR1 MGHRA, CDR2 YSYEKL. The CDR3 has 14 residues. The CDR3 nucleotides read TGCGCCAGCAGCCAAGCCCAGTACGCCGGGGAGCTGTTTTTT. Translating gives CASSQAQYAGELFF.

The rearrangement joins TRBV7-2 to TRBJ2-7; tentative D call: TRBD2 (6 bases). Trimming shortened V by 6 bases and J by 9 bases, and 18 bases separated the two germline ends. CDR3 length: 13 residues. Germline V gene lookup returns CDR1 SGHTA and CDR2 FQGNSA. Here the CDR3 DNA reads TGTGCCAGCAGTTCGGGACTCTACGAGGGGCAGTACTTC. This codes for CASSSGLYEGQYF.

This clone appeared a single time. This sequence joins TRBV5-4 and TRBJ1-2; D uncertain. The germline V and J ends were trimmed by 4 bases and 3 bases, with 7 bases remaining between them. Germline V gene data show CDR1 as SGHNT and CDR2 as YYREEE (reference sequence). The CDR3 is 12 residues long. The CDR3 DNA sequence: TGTGCCAGCAGCACTACTTACTATGGCTACACCTTC. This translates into CASSTTYYGYTF.